The clone carrying this T cell receptor (beta chain) was found many times. This sample is part of a study of T cells in Graves' hyperthyroidism and ophthalmopathy. Ophthalmopathy patients had moderate-to-severe active disease, CAS ≥3, NOSPECS ≥4, and disease duration under 3 months. Each diagnosis drew on symptoms, thyroxine, TRAb, thyroid ultrasound and orbital computed tomography findings. Trimming stripped 7 bases from V and 6 bases from J, with 13 bases between. The CDR3 length is 13 residues. Per the germline V gene, CDR1 is SGHAT and CDR2 is FQNNGV. TCR beta CDR3 regions were amplified from RNA. First-round RT-PCR with HTBI primers amplified the TCR CDR3 region. TCRdb re-analysed the multiplex PCR reads in MiXCR, keeping a single row per CDR3 protein. The sample includes 400,000 or so distinct CDR3 sequences, about 15% of them seen just once.

The V gene is TRBV11-2, the J gene TRBJ2-1; D gene unclear. Sequenced: blood. This receptor was taken from a young woman with Graves' ophthalmopathy. The CDR3 spells CASTKLLSNEQFF. Here the CDR3 DNA reads TGTGCCAGCACCAAACTCCTTTCCAATGAGCAGTTCTTC.